Following are 4 T cell receptor beta chains from one sample sequenced in a study of blood T cells in healthy people across ages. Using a J-beta primer mix together with a sample-barcoded 5' primer, a second PCR was run for about 7 to 12 cycles. TCRdb re-analysed the 5' RACE reads in MiXCR, keeping a single row per CDR3 protein. The table shows 1.8 million or so distinct CDR3 sequences, with around 42% occurring only once. Sequencing used blood. The source of these receptors is a human donor in good health.

This clonotype was picked up a small number of times. J is TRBJ2-7 and V is TRBV4-3; the D gene could be TRBD1 or TRBD2 (6 bases each). CDR1 is LGHNA, CDR2 YSLEER, per germline. Trimming stripped 1 base from V and 3 bases from J, with 16 bases between. The length of the CDR3 is 16 residues. The CDR3 reads CASSQGYVGGYYEQYF. The CDR3 bases are TGCGCCAGCAGCCAAGGGTATGTCGGGGGCTACTACGAGCAGTACTTC.

The rearrangement links TRBV18 to TRBJ1-1; no reliable D call. V lost 1 base and J lost 8, with 5 bases in between. Germline values: CDR1 KGHSH, CDR2 LQKENI. This CDR3 region has 11 residues. The DNA of the CDR3 is TGTGCCAGCTCACCACAACGGGAAGCTTTCTTT. As protein: CASSPQREAFF.

The V gene is TRBV6-6, the J gene TRBJ1-5; 7 bases line up with TRBD1. There are 15 residues in the CDR3. V lost 2 bases, J lost 1 base, and 2 bases stayed unmatched. Germline V gene sequence: CDR1 MNHNY, CDR2 SVGAGI (reference sequence). CDR3 residues: CASSYPGQSNQPQHF. CDR3 DNA sequence: TGTGCCAGCAGTTACCCGGGACAGAGCAATCAGCCCCAGCATTTT.

This chain links TRBV14 with TRBJ2-5; D is unresolved. Germline CDR1 SGHDN, CDR2 FVKESK. Trimming removed 1 base at V and 7 bases at J, with 13 bases between. This CDR3 has 14 residues. The CDR3 bases are TGTGCCAGCAGCCAAGCCTCGGTTTTGGGGACCCAGTACTTC. It specifies CASSQASVLGTQYF.